The rows below give T cell receptor beta chains drawn from one sample of a study of beta chain features in type 1 diabetes. Here immunoSEQ multiplex PCR was the method, and the copy in TCRdb shows in-frame clones only, minus some. In the table there are about 250,000 clones, roughly 13% of which are singletons. Sequencing used naive CD4+ T cells from blood. The receptors were sampled from a woman aged 35 to 49 in good health. CDR3s include the opening cysteine and the closing phenylalanine or tryptophan. D genes are given only for firm matches. Expanded clones are given a class, and other clones once, few, many or no size at all.

clone_size,v_call,j_call,d_call,cdr3_aa,cdr3_nt
NA,TRBV21-1,TRBJ2-7,NA,CASSILAGVSYEQYF,TGTGCCAGCAGCATCCTAGCGGGGGTGTCCTACGAGCAGTACTTC
few,TRBV18,TRBJ2-4,TRBD1,CASSPGQGDIQYF,TGTGCCAGCTCCCCGGGACAGGGAGACATTCAGTACTTC
NA,TRBV10-3,TRBJ1-2,TRBD1,CATAFGTGHGYTF,TGTGCCACCGCCTTCGGGACAGGGCATGGCTACACCTTC
few,TRBV20-1,TRBJ1-2,NA,CSAAAGWGYTF,TGCAGTGCTGCCGCAGGGTGGGGCTACACCTTC
NA,TRBV9,TRBJ1-4,NA,CASSVGTGLSNEKLFF,TGTGCCAGCAGCGTCGGCACAGGGTTGTCTAATGAAAAACTGTTTTTT
few,TRBV10-2,TRBJ2-3,NA,CASSEGPGESTDTQYF,TGCGCCAGCAGTGAGGGGCCCGGGGAGAGCACAGATACGCAGTATTTT
NA,TRBV4-3,TRBJ1-2,TRBD1,CASSGAGGLYGYTF,TGCGCCAGCAGCGGGGCAGGGGGCTTATATGGCTACACCTTC
NA,TRBV5-1,TRBJ2-1,NA,CASSLTQGPHEQFF,TGCGCCAGCAGCTTGACTCAGGGTCCTCATGAGCAGTTCTTC
few,TRBV9,TRBJ2-3,TRBD2,CASNPSGLPGDTQYF,TGTGCCAGCAACCCCTCGGGACTACCCGGGGATACGCAGTATTTT
NA,TRBV9,TRBJ2-7,TRBD2,CASSVTSRGGVYEQYF,TGTGCCAGCAGCGTAACATCGCGGGGGGGCGTCTACGAGCAGTACTTC
NA,TRBV19,TRBJ2-7,NA,CASSRGGPYEQYF,TGTGCCAGTAGTAGAGGGGGTCCCTACGAGCAGTACTTC
NA,TRBV7-2,TRBJ2-5,NA,CASSSQRGQETQYF,TGTGCCAGCAGCTCCCAAAGGGGGCAAGAGACCCAGTACTTC
NA,TRBV9,TRBJ2-5,TRBD2,CASSVGGLAGARETQYF,TGTGCCAGCAGCGTAGGGGGACTAGCGGGGGCGCGGGAGACCCAGTACTTC
few,TRBV4-1,TRBJ1-2,TRBD1,CASSQAGQPYGYTF,TGCGCCAGCAGCCAAGCGGGACAGCCTTATGGCTACACCTTC
few,TRBV5-4,TRBJ2-7,NA,CASSRLGEQYF,TGTGCCAGCAGCCGACTCGGCGAGCAGTACTTC
NA,TRBV4-1,TRBJ1-5,NA,CASSQGRGNQPQHF,TGCGCCAGCAGCCAAGGCAGGGGCAATCAGCCCCAGCATTTT
NA,TRBV5-1,TRBJ2-1,TRBD2,CASSYGSGGGALREQFF,TGCGCCAGCAGTTACGGATCGGGCGGGGGGGCCCTTCGTGAGCAGTTCTTC
many,TRBV4-3,TRBJ2-1,TRBD2,CASSRTSGVGTEQFF,TGCGCCAGCAGCCGGACTAGCGGGGTGGGCACTGAGCAGTTCTTC
NA,TRBV2,TRBJ1-5,TRBD1,CASSPGEGAFNQPQHF,TGTGCCAGCAGCCCGGGAGAGGGGGCCTTTAATCAGCCCCAGCATTTT
few,TRBV5-1,TRBJ1-2,TRBD1,CASSMDRVNYGYTF,TGCGCCAGCAGCATGGACAGGGTTAACTATGGCTACACCTTC
NA,TRBV5-1,TRBJ2-5,NA,CASSLGGGFQETQYF,TGCGCCAGCAGCTTGGGGGGCGGTTTCCAAGAGACCCAGTACTTC
NA,TRBV9,TRBJ2-3,TRBD2,CASSVTSGRPTDTQYF,TGTGCCAGCAGCGTGACTAGCGGGAGACCCACAGATACGCAGTATTTT
NA,TRBV29-1,TRBJ2-2,NA,CSVMYQYTGELFF,TGCAGCGTTATGTATCAGTACACCGGGGAGCTGTTTTTT
few,TRBV2,TRBJ2-7,NA,CASSERRRDTYEQYF,TGTGCCAGCAGTGAACGTCGCAGGGATACCTACGAGCAGTACTTC
few,TRBV15,TRBJ1-1,NA,CATSRDSGSRGTEAFF,TGTGCCACCAGCAGAGATTCCGGGTCCCGGGGCACTGAAGCTTTCTTT
few,TRBV4-1,TRBJ1-5,NA,CASSQLSGMIGNQPQHF,TGCGCCAGCAGCCAACTATCAGGGATGATTGGCAATCAGCCCCAGCATTTT
many,TRBV4-1,TRBJ2-7,TRBD2,CASSPGLAGAYEQYF,TGCGCCAGCAGCCCAGGACTAGCGGGGGCTTACGAGCAGTACTTC
few,TRBV11-2,TRBJ1-2,NA,CASSFRAERAPGLGYGYTF,TGTGCCAGCAGCTTCAGGGCGGAAAGGGCACCCGGGCTTGGCTATGGCTACACCTTC
once,TRBV2,TRBJ2-7,NA,CASSPQGLPYEQYF,TGTGCCAGCAGTCCCCAGGGCCTCCCCTACGAGCAGTACTTC
NA,TRBV7-2,TRBJ2-7,NA,CASSSQVTYEQYF,TGTGCCAGCAGCTCGCAGGTAACCTACGAGCAGTACTTC
NA,TRBV2,TRBJ2-1,TRBD2,CASRPGRGSYNEQFF,TGTGCCAGCAGACCCGGGAGGGGGTCTTACAATGAGCAGTTCTTC
NA,TRBV5-1,TRBJ2-6,TRBD1,CASRGTGLLSGANVLTF,TGCGCCAGCCGAGGGACAGGCCTTCTCTCTGGGGCCAACGTCCTGACTTTC
NA,TRBV7-2,TRBJ1-5,TRBD1,CASSLTGKVPSNQPQHF,TGTGCCAGCAGCTTGACAGGGAAGGTTCCTAGCAATCAGCCCCAGCATTTT
many,TRBV29-1,TRBJ2-5,TRBD1,CSALGDSETQYF,TGCAGCGCCCTGGGGGACAGCGAGACCCAGTACTTC
few,TRBV5-6,TRBJ2-5,TRBD2,CASSHFGTSGEVSETQYF,TGTGCCAGCAGCCATTTCGGGACTAGCGGGGAGGTTTCAGAGACCCAGTACTTC
few,TRBV5-1,TRBJ1-3,NA,CASTPGEFSGNTIYF,TGCGCCAGCACCCCCGGGGAGTTCTCTGGAAACACCATATATTTT
NA,TRBV7-2,TRBJ1-2,NA,CASSTPTGLRAYGYTF,TGTGCCAGCAGCACACCGACAGGATTAAGAGCCTATGGCTACACCTTC
few,TRBV11-2,TRBJ1-1,TRBD1,CASSRNRDSEAFF,TGTGCCAGCAGCCGGAACAGGGACAGTGAAGCTTTCTTT
few,TRBV2,TRBJ2-3,TRBD1,CASSAGQGLFDTQYF,TGTGCCAGCAGCGCTGGACAGGGTCTATTCGATACGCAGTATTTT
NA,TRBV2,TRBJ2-1,TRBD2,CASSKIAGGLNEQFF,TGTGCCAGCAGTAAAATAGCGGGGGGCTTGAATGAGCAGTTCTTC
few,TRBV5-1,TRBJ1-1,NA,CASSLRAGDPEAFF,TGCGCCAGCAGCTTGAGGGCAGGGGATCCTGAAGCTTTCTTT
few,TRBV9,TRBJ2-7,TRBD2,CASSVGLAGGYYEQYF,TGTGCCAGCAGCGTGGGGCTAGCGGGGGGATACTACGAGCAGTACTTC
NA,TRBV18,TRBJ1-2,TRBD1,CASSPPSGQGTGYTF,TGTGCCAGCTCACCACCCTCGGGACAGGGGACAGGCTACACCTTC
few,TRBV27,TRBJ2-5,TRBD2,CASSGLAGGRETQYF,TGTGCCAGCAGTGGACTAGCGGGGGGCCGGGAGACCCAGTACTTC
NA,TRBV2,TRBJ1-2,TRBD1,CASTSAGGIVDGYTF,TGTGCCAGCACTTCGGCAGGGGGCATTGTCGATGGCTACACCTTC